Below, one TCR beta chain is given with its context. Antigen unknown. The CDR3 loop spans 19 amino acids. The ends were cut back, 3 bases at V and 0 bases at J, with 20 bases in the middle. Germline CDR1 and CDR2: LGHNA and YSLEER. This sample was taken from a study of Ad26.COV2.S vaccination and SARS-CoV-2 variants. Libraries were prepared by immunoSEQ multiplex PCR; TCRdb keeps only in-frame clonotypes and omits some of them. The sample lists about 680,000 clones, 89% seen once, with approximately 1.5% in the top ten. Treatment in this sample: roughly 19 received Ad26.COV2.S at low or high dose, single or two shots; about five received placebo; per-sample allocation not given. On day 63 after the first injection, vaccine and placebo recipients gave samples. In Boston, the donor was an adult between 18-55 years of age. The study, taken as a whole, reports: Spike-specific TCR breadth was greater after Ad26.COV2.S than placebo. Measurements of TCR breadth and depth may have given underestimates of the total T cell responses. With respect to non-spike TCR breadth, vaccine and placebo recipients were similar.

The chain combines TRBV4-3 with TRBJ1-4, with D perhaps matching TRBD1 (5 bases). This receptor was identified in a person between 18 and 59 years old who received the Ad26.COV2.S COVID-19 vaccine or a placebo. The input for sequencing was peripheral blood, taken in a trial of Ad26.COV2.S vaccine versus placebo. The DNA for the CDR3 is TGCGCCAGCAGCCAGGAAAGTTCTGCGGGGGGGGCAACTAATGAAAAACTGTTTTTT. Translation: CASSQESSAGGATNEKLFF.